The 8 T cell receptor beta chains below all came from one sample that was sequenced in a study of blood T cell repertoires in COVID-19. Here immunoSEQ multiplex PCR was the method, and the copy in TCRdb shows in-frame clones only, minus some. The sample has 80,000 to 95,000 clones; under 90% are singletons. Sequences were obtained from peripheral blood. The receptors were sampled from a man older than 75 with acute or convalescent COVID-19.

The chain employs TRBV28 and TRBJ2-7; weak D call: TRBD2 (6 bases). The V end lost 7 bases, the J end lost 4 bases, and 14 bases lay between the germline ends. This CDR3 is built from 13 residues. Germline V gene sequence: CDR1 MDHEN, CDR2 SYDVKM. The CDR3 here is CASTQSRGYEQYF. DNA for the CDR3: TGTGCCAGCACCCAAAGTCGGGGGTACGAGCAGTACTTC.

The rearrangement joins TRBV6-1 to TRBJ1-2; possibly TRBD1 for D (5 bases). Between the trimmed V and J ends, which lost 0 bases and 4 bases, there was a span of 15 bases. Germline V gene lookup returns CDR1 MNHNS and CDR2 SASEGT. The CDR3 contains 16 residues. CDR3 in amino acids: CASSEAKPTGIYGYTF. The CDR3 coding sequence is TGTGCCAGCAGTGAAGCTAAGCCAACAGGAATCTATGGCTACACCTTC.

The rearrangement uses TRBV6-2 or TRBV6-3 and TRBJ2-4, with a weak D call TRBD2 (5 bases). V lost 5 bases to trimming and J lost 0 bases, with 11 bases between them. The CDR3 covers 15 residues. The V gene's germline CDR1 is MNHEY and CDR2 SVGEGT. Written as DNA, the CDR3 is TGTGCCAGCAGTGCCACCGGGGTAGCCAAAAACATTCAGTACTTC. Encoded protein: CASSATGVAKNIQYF.

The rearrangement joins TRBV7-8 to TRBJ1-6, with 9 bases matching TRBD1. The germline V gene has CDR1 SGHVS and CDR2 FQNEAQ. V gave up 1 base and J gave up 7 bases; unmatched junction bases: 2. The CDR3 covers 15 residues. The CDR3 nucleotides read TGTGCCAGCAGCTTAGGACAGGGGGTGAATTCACCCCTCCACTTT. Translated, it gives CASSLGQGVNSPLHF.

The rearrangement uses TRBV15 and TRBJ2-3; no definite D call. With 0 bases removed from V and 8 bases from J, the gap between germline ends came to 9 bases. CDR1 is LNHNV and CDR2 is YYDKDF in the germline V gene (reference sequence). This CDR3 comprises 13 residues. CDR3 coding DNA: TGTGCCACCAGCAGAGACTTGGTGGCTACGCAGTATTTT. Its translation is CATSRDLVATQYF.

This chain links TRBV16 with TRBJ1-5; the match to TRBD1 covers 7 bases. Germline V CDR1 and CDR2: KGHSY, FQNENV. The CDR3 length is 16 residues. V trimming: 4 bases; J trimming: 3 bases; junction bases outside the gene matches: 9. In DNA form, the CDR3 reads TGTGCCAGCAGCCCCCGGGACAGCAGCCCCAATCAGCCCCAGCATTTT. Its translation: CASSPRDSSPNQPQHF.

The V gene is TRBV9, the J gene TRBJ2-2, with TRBD2 matching 9 bases. Germline CDR1 SGDLS, CDR2 YYNGEE. V lost 0 bases to trimming and J lost 5 bases; unmatched junction nucleotides: 5. The CDR3 runs to 16 residues. CDR3 sequence reads: CASSVGLAGRTGELFF. In nucleotides, the CDR3 is TGTGCCAGCAGCGTAGGGCTAGCGGGGAGGACCGGGGAGCTGTTTTTT.

This chain uses TRBV2 with TRBJ2-3; 7 nucleotides agree with TRBD2. The CDR3 runs to 16 residues. CDR1 and CDR2 from the germline V gene are SNHLY and FYNNEI. The trim removed 4 bases at V and 0 bases at J, leaving 7 bases unmatched. CDR3 sequence reads: CASSGNLAASTDTQYF. The CDR3 nucleotides are TGTGCCAGCAGTGGGAATCTAGCGGCTAGCACAGATACGCAGTATTTT. Together with reference TRBV2 and TRBJ2-3, the CDR3 gives the full variable domain: EPEVTQTPSHQVTQMGQEVILRCVPISNHLYFYWYRQILGQKVEFLVSFYNNEISEKSEIFDDQFSVERPDGSNFTLKIRSTKLEDSAMYFCASSGNLAASTDTQYFGPGTRLTVL.